This TCR beta chain originates from a study of regulatory T cells in long-lasting Graves disease. Time point given: newly diagnosed GD, antithyroid drugs for less than 3 months. PBMCs provided the RNA from which the TCR library was made. This clonotype has only a few counts. Between the trimmed V and J ends, which lost 2 bases and 3 bases, there was a span of 19 bases. This CDR3 is built from 16 residues. CDR1 and CDR2 (germline): SQVTM, ANQGSEA. Through Arm-PCR of CDR3 regions and iRepertoire HTBI primers, TCR beta libraries were built. One entry per CDR3 protein, called by TCRdb with MiXCR from the multiplex PCR reads. The data contain 540,000 or so distinct CDR3 sequences, roughly 13% of them singletons. Another study also made use of these data, one on T cells in Graves' hyperthyroidism and ophthalmopathy.

This receptor was taken from a man aged 25 to 40 with Graves disease. The specimen comprised peripheral blood mononuclear cells (PBMCs), sampled at new diagnosis, from a patient treated with antithyroid drugs. V and J are TRBV29-1 and TRBJ2-5; tentative D call: TRBD1 (6 bases). CDR3 DNA: TGCAGCGTTGAAATGTTTAGGGACATTTCGAAAGAGACCCAGTACTTC. Protein: CSVEMFRDISKETQYF.